Included here is one TCR beta chain sequence, with context. What it binds is unknown. Deletions cut 0 bases from V and 0 bases from J, with 8 bases between. CDR1 and CDR2 from the germline V gene are LGHNA and YSLEER. The CDR3 runs 15 residues. Since all of the isolated RNA was reverse transcribed, expressed TCRB transcripts were what got sequenced. Only in-frame clones appear in the TCRdb table, and some are missing; sequencing was by immunoSEQ multiplex PCR. Altogether approximately 280,000 clones are present, approximately 16% being singletons, with the ten largest covering 0.015% to 0.017%. The data originate from a study of beta chain features in type 1 diabetes. Broader study findings: Sampled from patients, naive, central memory and Treg TCRB repertoires appeared more similar than those sampled from healthy donors. Whether HLA type affects TCRB rearrangement stayed undetermined in the present work. There were fewer insertions and more deletions at the VDJ junctions of type 1 diabetes patients. Across all four CD4+ subsets, people with type 1 diabetes showed modestly shorter TCRB CDR3s.

This TCR derives from a man between 18 and 29 years old with type 1 diabetes. V usage is TRBV4-3 and J usage is TRBJ1-2; possibly TRBD1 for D (5 bases). Sequencing input: naive CD4+ T cells from blood. The CDR3, as DNA: TGCGCCAGCAGCCAAGAAACAGGAACTAACTATGGCTACACCTTC. As protein: CASSQETGTNYGYTF.